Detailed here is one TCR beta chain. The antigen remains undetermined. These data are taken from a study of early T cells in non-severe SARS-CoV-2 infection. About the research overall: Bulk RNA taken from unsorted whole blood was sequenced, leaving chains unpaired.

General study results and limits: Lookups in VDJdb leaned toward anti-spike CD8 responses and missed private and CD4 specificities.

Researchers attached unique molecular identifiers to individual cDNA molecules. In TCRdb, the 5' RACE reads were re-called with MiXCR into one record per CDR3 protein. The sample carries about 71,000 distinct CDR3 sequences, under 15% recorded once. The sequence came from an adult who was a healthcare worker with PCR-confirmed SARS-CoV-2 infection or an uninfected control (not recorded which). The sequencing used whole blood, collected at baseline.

CDR3 DNA: TGTGCCAGCTTTGGACAGAATGGCTACACCTTC. This codes for CASFGQNGYTF. The chain recombines TRBV6-6 with TRBJ1-2, with a possible D match to TRBD1 (6 bases). Trimming removed 8 bases at V and 6 bases at J, with 10 bases between. Germline V lookup: CDR1 MNHNY, CDR2 SVGAGI (reference sequence). CDR3 length: 11 residues.